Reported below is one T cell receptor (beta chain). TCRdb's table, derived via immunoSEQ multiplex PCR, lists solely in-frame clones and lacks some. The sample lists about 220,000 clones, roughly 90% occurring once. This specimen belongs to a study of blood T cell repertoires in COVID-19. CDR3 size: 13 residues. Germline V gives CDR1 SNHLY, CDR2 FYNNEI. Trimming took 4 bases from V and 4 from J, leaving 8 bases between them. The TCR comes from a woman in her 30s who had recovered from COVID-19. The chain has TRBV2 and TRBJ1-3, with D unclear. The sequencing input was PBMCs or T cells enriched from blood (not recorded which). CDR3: CASSGPEGNTIYF. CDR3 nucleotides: TGTGCCAGCAGTGGGCCCGAAGGAAACACCATATATTTT.